Given below is one T cell receptor (beta chain) in context. Its antigen is unknown. The sample belongs to a study of T cell responses to AZD1222 COVID-19 vaccine. Overall study results and limits: Spike-spanning, vaccine-associated CD4 TCRs were dominant at 160-218 and 743-854. Seropositive at baseline were only a handful of AZD1222 recipients.

Clones were read by immunoSEQ multiplex PCR, and TCRdb kept only the in-frame ones, dropping some. In the table there are about 130,000 clones, 75% to 90% of which are singletons. This CDR3 region has 13 residues. Per germline, CDR1 SNHLY and CDR2 FYNNEI. V gave up 4 bases and J gave up 5 bases, with 9 bases separating them. This clonotype originated in an adult who received the AZD1222 COVID-19 vaccine. The sequencing here drew on peripheral blood, taken 28 days after the second AZD1222 dose. V gene TRBV2 combines with J gene TRBJ1-5, with no clear D. The chain's CDR3 is CASSANMDQPQHF. CDR3 sequence (DNA): TGTGCCAGCAGTGCTAATATGGATCAGCCCCAGCATTTT.